Sequencing of this T cell receptor beta chain was carried out in a study of T cells in Graves' hyperthyroidism and ophthalmopathy (dated 2019 in TCRdb). With regard to the full study: Peripheral blood samples were taken at initial diagnosis, before any treatment was given. To identify distinguishing TCR V-J signatures, a discovery cohort of roughly 100 patients was used, comprising some 45 with Graves' ophthalmopathy and approximately 58 with stable Graves' hyperthyroidism. Prospective prediction of ophthalmopathy was tested in an independent validation cohort of fewer than 20 hyperthyroidism patients and 17 patients who later progressed to ophthalmopathy. The 100 or so discovery patients were randomly split 7:3 into training and test sets. In about 6 Graves' hyperthyroidism patients, the study also compared T-cell repertoires from thyroid tissue with T-cell repertoires from blood. Following sampling, methimazole starting at 30 mg daily was given to hyperthyroidism patients, and high-dose intravenous methylprednisolone was given to ophthalmopathy patients. TCR Vbeta CDR3 sequencing of 135 peripheral blood samples (43 ophthalmopathy, 75 to 80 hyperthyroidism and around 17 progressor patients) is reported in the paper. On the study overall, not on this receptor specifically: Sample size was not statistically predetermined, and investigators were not blinded to group allocation. A 13 V-J signature model separated ophthalmopathy from stable hyperthyroidism, with approximately 87% sensitivity and about 81% specificity in cross-validation and 80%/75% in testing. Most expanded thyroid clonotypes (frequency above 0.001) were also detected in blood, suggesting blood repertoires may reflect thyroid immune responses. In validation, the model predicted progression to ophthalmopathy with 65% to 71% sensitivity and 72% to 85% specificity, a median of 6.5 months before onset.

There are 15 amino acids in the CDR3, from cysteine to phenylalanine inclusive. Of the read, only the CDR3 DNA is kept; its 45 bases are in frame from base 1. CDR1 LGHDT and CDR2 YNNKEL were looked up in the germline V gene (reference sequence). V lost 8 bases and J lost 0 bases; the stretch between them is 16 bases long. This clonotype was recorded a few times. Which antigen it targets is not known. Base qualities are not recorded, but no much larger clone differs from it by a single base. Stable Graves' hyperthyroidism was defined as no progression to ophthalmopathy during 18 months of follow-up. Hyperthyroidism patients were newly diagnosed, had a disease duration of under 2 months, and were aged 18 to 65 years. Any patient with an uncontrolled infection, another autoimmune disease, pregnancy or lactation was excluded. Diagnoses were established on the basis of clinical symptoms, serum thyroxine and TRAb, thyroid ultrasound, and orbital computed tomography. PBMCs were isolated from more than 9 ml of fresh peripheral blood by Ficoll-Paque density gradient centrifugation. Trizol reagent was used to extract total RNA, and RNA quality was then checked on an Agilent 2100 Bioanalyzer.

The TCR beta CDR3 regions were amplified from the RNA transcripts. For the first round of RT-PCR on the TCR CDR3, the HTBI primer set was used together with the Qiagen OneStep RT-PCR kit. The libraries were constructed in a second round of multiplex PCR and then size-selected and purified. Sequencing of the libraries was done on an Illumina HiSeq2000 using paired-end 100 bp reads. In the authors' own workflow: SOAPnuke was used to process the raw data, removing reads that contained adapters or uncalled bases, had a mean Phred below 15, or lacked an exact match to the constant primer or identifier. COPE v1.2.5 was used to merge high-quality paired reads, and clonotypes were defined as unique nucleotide sequences. MiTCR v1.1 was used to align the clonotypes against IMGT TRBV, TRBD and TRBJ reference segments. Analysis was restricted to V-J combinations with a frequency above 0.0001, which covered about 99% of repertoires. A TCS score was defined as the ratio between F50 (clonal expansion) and ExV (chaos), using BLOSUM62-based TCRdist between CDR3 peptides within each V-J. Welch's t-statistics and random forest reduced roughly 540 V-J features to 10 to 15, which were used in a naive Bayes classifier (R e1071). TCRdb cleaned the public reads at Q25 with fastp, built clones with MiXCR and kept in-frame beta chains. CDR3 protein sequences are deduplicated, and each keeps its most common genes and DNA. The V and J calls and clone size come from TCRdb's table, not from the authors' own analysis. Within this sample are some 620,000 distinct CDR3 sequences, with 15% to 20% of them counted one time only. The top ten hold 3.5% to 4% of the sample.

The sequence links TRBV3-1 to TRBJ1-1, with the D gene not clear enough to name. The specimen was blood. The receptor comes from a woman younger than 45 with Graves' hyperthyroidism. The bases read TGTGCCAGCTCCCGAGGAGGGAAGTTGAACACTGAAGCTTTCTTT. The encoded protein is CASSRGGKLNTEAFF. Supplemented by the reference TRBV3-1 and TRBJ1-1 proteins around the CDR3, the complete variable domain is DTAVSQTPKYLVTQMGNDKSIKCEQNLGHDTMYWYKQDSKKFLKIMFSYNNKELIINETVPNRFSPKSPDKAHLNLHINSLELGDSAVYFCASSRGGKLNTEAFFGQGTRLTVV.